This T cell receptor (beta chain) comes out of a study of cytomegalovirus exposure and HLA in healthy donors. Looked up from germline, CDR1 is LNHNV and CDR2 is YYDKDF (reference sequence). This CDR3 region has 19 residues. V was pared by 3 bases and J by 0 bases, with 20 bases between. Only one count was recorded for this clone. Antigen: not known. Repertoires were generated with immunoSEQ multiplex PCR, while TCRdb's copy carries only in-frame clones and drops some. This sample carries 130,000 to 150,000 clones, about 88% of them seen once, and the ten largest clones take around 9%. General observations from the study: Reports indicated that the classifier achieved high specificity and sensitivity in diagnosing cytomegalovirus status. There were a few CMV-associated chains whose specificity for CMV antigens was confirmed in vitro.

This sequence was found in a woman under 30 in good health and CMV-seropositive. V and J are TRBV15 and TRBJ2-2; weak D call: TRBD1 (6 bases). The sequenced sample was PBMCs. CDR3 DNA: TGTGCCACCAGCAGCCAACCCGGGCGAAACAGGGCGAACACCGGGGAGCTGTTTTTT. Encoded protein: CATSSQPGRNRANTGELFF. Complete variable domain (other parts from reference TRBV15 and TRBJ2-2): DAMVIQNPRYQVTQFGKPVTLSCSQTLNHNVMYWYQQKSSQAPKLLFHYYDKDFNNEADTPDNFQSRRPNTSFCFLDIRSPGLGDTAMYLCATSSQPGRNRANTGELFFGEGSRLTVL.